This TCR beta chain comes out of a study of T cell repertoires in cytomegalovirus infection. The wider study: Recently identified HLA-C-restricted CMV epitopes were used, and well-studied HLA-B-restricted CMV epitopes were used as well. Matching HLA type, along with CMV infection, was indicated by public TCR beta signatures.

V lost 5 bases to trimming and J lost 4 bases; unmatched junction nucleotides: 10. CDR3 length: 17 amino acids. In germline, CDR1 is SGHTA, CDR2 FQGTGA. Comments on this clonotype: Its antigen is undetermined.

A single record per CDR3 protein comes from TCRdb applying MiXCR to the reads. The sample has more than 65,000 distinct CDR3 sequences, approximately 45% seen once. V and J are TRBV7-3 and TRBJ2-2; 10 bases are a match to TRBD2. The sample in question was CD8+ T cells from cultured PBMCs, obtained from culture after CMV antigen stimulation. The receptor was isolated from a human donor in good health (CMV status not recorded). Some clones in this sample may be carry-over from other donors' samples. The CDR3 sequence is CASSPHSSGSSTGELFF. As DNA, the CDR3 is TGTGCCAGCAGCCCCCATTCTAGCGGGAGTAGCACCGGGGAGCTGTTTTTT. The whole variable domain, filled in from reference TRBV7-3 and TRBJ2-2, reads GAGVSQTPSNKVTEKGKYVELRCDPISGHTALYWYRQSLGQGPEFLIYFQGTGAADDSGLPNDRFFAVRPEGSVSTLKIQRTERGDSAVYLCASSPHSSGSSTGELFFGEGSRLTVL.